The entry below describes one T cell receptor beta chain. This clone's antigen is unknown. No base-level quality is on record; no much larger clone is a single base apart. This specimen's time point label, per the study, means: about 28 days (+/-7) after the second vaccine dose. AZD1222 recipients with second doses at about 4 weeks or about 12 weeks were pooled, because spike-specific TCR depth and breadth did not differ between schedules. The vaccinee samples were drawn from two UK trials, COV001 and COV002, one of which was a single-blind randomized controlled phase 2/3 trial testing AZD1222 (ChAdOx1 nCoV-19) in healthy adults. For TCRbeta chain sequencing, PBMC samples from trial participants were taken at day 0 and at day 28 after the second dose. Spanning cysteine to phenylalanine, the CDR3 consists of 15 amino acids. Kept here is only the CDR3 DNA, which spans 45 bases and is read in frame from base 1. The germline V end is reduced by 4 bases and the J end by 3 bases; junction bases left unmatched: 8. Via the germline V gene (reference sequence), CDR1 is LNHNV and CDR2 YYDKDF.

The CDR3 regions of human TCRbeta chains were analyzed by immunosequencing. Processing in the source paper ran as follows. Repertoire TCRs were matched against a reference library of SARS-CoV-2-specific TCRs generated with the MIRA antigen-specificity platform. Breadth was defined as the fraction of unique TCRs that were SARS-CoV-2-associated. Depth was defined as the fraction of total T cells that were SARS-CoV-2-associated. Each spike-specific TCR was assigned to its reactive spike region and to a CD4 or CD8 class using the MIRA data. Log10-transformed breadth and depth values were compared by one-way ANOVA with Sidak's multiple comparisons tests. Imported from immuneACCESS, the table was reduced by TCRdb to in-frame sequences with V and J called. These copies leave out some clones; in studies compared against another copy, an unresolved V gene accounts for under half, and the cause of the remainder is not known. The V and J calls and the clone size are those of that table, but D and trimming were determined from the DNA. The sample table holds about 83,000 clones, of which under 95% were seen once. The ten biggest clones cover about 30% of the sample.

The data were obtained in a study of T cell responses to AZD1222 COVID-19 vaccine (dated by TCRdb to about 2021). About the investigation overall: TCR sequencing was performed for about 250 trial participants, of whom some 200 were given two doses of AZD1222 and approximately 25 were given two doses of MenACWY control vaccine. Trial participants were enrolled by age into 18-55, 56-69 and 70-plus year subgroups, with 148, 28 and 57 TCR-sequenced participants respectively.

Summary of the overall study and its limitations: A significant rise in spike-specific TCR breadth and depth was observed after two AZD1222 doses relative to day 0 and relative to MenACWY recipients. The vaccine-associated CD4 TCRs covered the entire spike protein, and the dominant responses fell in regions 160-218 and 743-854. In the small 56-69-year group, the increase in depth fell short of significance, most likely because of low power. Because no day 14 peak-response samples were available, repertoires were characterized only after the peak T cell response. Conclusions about previously exposed vaccinees are limited because only a handful of AZD1222 recipients were SARS-CoV-2 seropositive at baseline. Reportedly, almost half of the unique spike-specific TCRs recognized epitopes lying outside the regions that are mutated in the B.1.351 and B.1.1.7 variants. Most participants were white British and females outnumbered males, and the authors suggested that clonal diversity may have been underestimated.

This sequence uses TRBV15 and TRBJ1-1, and TRBD1 matches 7 of the central bases. Sample: peripheral blood, taken 28 days after the second AZD1222 dose. The origin of this receptor is an adult who received the AZD1222 COVID-19 vaccine. This receptor has the CDR3 CATSTRGRGYTEAFF. In nucleotide form, the sequence is TGTGCCACCAGCACAAGGGGGCGAGGGTACACTGAAGCTTTCTTT. Outside the CDR3, residues come from the reference TRBV15 and TRBJ1-1 proteins, so the full variable domain is: DAMVIQNPRYQVTQFGKPVTLSCSQTLNHNVMYWYQQKSSQAPKLLFHYYDKDFNNEADTPDNFQSRRPNTSFCFLDIRSPGLGDTAMYLCATSTRGRGYTEAFFGQGTRLTVV.